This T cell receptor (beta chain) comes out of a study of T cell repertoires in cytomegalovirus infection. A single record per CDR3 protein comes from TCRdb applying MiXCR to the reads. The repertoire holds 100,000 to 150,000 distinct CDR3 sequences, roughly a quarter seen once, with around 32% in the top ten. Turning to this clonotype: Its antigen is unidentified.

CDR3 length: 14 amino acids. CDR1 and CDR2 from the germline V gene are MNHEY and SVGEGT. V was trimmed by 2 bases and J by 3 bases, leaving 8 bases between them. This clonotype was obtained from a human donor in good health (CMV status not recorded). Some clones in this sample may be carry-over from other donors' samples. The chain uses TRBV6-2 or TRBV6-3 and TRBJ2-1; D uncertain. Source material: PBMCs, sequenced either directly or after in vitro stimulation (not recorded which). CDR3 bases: TGTGCCAGCAGTTACGCGGCCGTCTACAATGAGCAGTTCTTC. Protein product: CASSYAAVYNEQFF.